These 27 T cell receptor beta chains were all obtained from the same sample, sequenced in a study of blood T cell repertoires in COVID-19 (dated by TCRdb to 2019 to 2021). Library preparation used the immunoSEQ multiplex PCR assay. The clones in this table, taken by TCRdb from immuneACCESS, are in-frame only. Not every clone is retained; where verified, under half of the shortfall comes from an unresolved V gene, and the cause of the rest is unknown. Counted in this sample were roughly 79,000 clones; roughly 87% of them appeared once. The top ten constitute approximately 4.9% of the sample. Source material: peripheral blood. These receptor sequences come from a woman older than 75 with active or convalescent COVID-19.

The chain carries TRBV2 and TRBJ2-7, with 11 bases aligning to TRBD2. V dropped 6 bases and J dropped 2; count of bases not matched to a gene: 3. Germline-derived CDR1 and CDR2 are SNHLY and FYNNEI. CDR3 length: 14 amino acids. This CDR3 reads CASRGTSGTYEQYF. As DNA, the CDR3 is TGTGCCAGCAGGGGGACTAGCGGTACCTACGAGCAGTACTTC.

The chain couples TRBV15 to TRBJ1-2, with no clear D. The CDR3 covers 16 residues. Trimming cost V 1 base and J 0 bases, with 12 bases left between them. Germline CDR1 is LNHNV and CDR2 is YYDKDF (reference sequence). In DNA, the CDR3 is TGTGCCACCAGCAGAGGAGGGCACGCAGCTAACTATGGCTACACCTTC. Translation: CATSRGGHAANYGYTF.

This chain uses TRBV18 with TRBJ2-7; the match to TRBD2 covers 7 bases. CDR1 is KGHSH and CDR2 is LQKENI in the germline V gene. CDR3 size: 14 residues. The junction had 3 bases not matched to a gene; V was cut back by 2 bases and J by 2 bases. CDR3 amino acids: CASSPDGGAYEQYF. In DNA form, the CDR3 reads TGTGCCAGCTCACCAGATGGGGGGGCCTACGAGCAGTACTTC.

This clone was found once. The gene calls are TRBV7-6 and TRBJ2-1; weak D call: TRBD1 (6 bases). Trimming took off 1 base at V and 12 bases at J, with 13 bases between the two ends. The CDR3 runs to 13 residues. Germline CDR1 reads SGHVS; CDR2 reads FNYEAQ. CDR3 amino acids: CASSLETGFWQFF. In nucleotides, the CDR3 is TGTGCCAGCAGCTTAGAAACAGGGTTTTGGCAGTTCTTC.

The V call is TRBV7-9, the J call TRBJ2-1, with 8 bases lining up with TRBD2. The CDR3 consists of 14 residues. With V trimmed by 2 bases and J by 10 bases, 7 bases remained unmatched. The V gene's germline CDR1 is SEHNR and CDR2 FQNEAQ (reference sequence). The CDR3 sequence is CASSLQAGVGEQFF. The CDR3 DNA is TGTGCCAGCAGCTTACAAGCGGGAGTCGGCGAGCAGTTCTTC. The variable domain in full, completed from reference TRBV7-9 and TRBJ2-1, reads DTGVSQNPRHKITKRGQNVTFRCDPISEHNRLYWYRQTLGQGPEFLTYFQNEAQLEKSRLLSDRFSAERPKGSFSTLEIQRTEQGDSAMYLCASSLQAGVGEQFFGPGTRLTVL.

The chain employs TRBV4-2 and TRBJ2-7, with unresolved D. Germline V CDR1 and CDR2: LGHNA, YNFKEQ. This CDR3 is 13 amino acids long. V dropped 10 bases and J dropped 4 bases, with 17 bases sitting between them. The CDR3 spells CATAQNLRYEQYF. In nucleotides, the CDR3 is TGTGCCACCGCTCAGAACCTTCGATACGAGCAGTACTTC.

This chain joins TRBV19 and TRBJ2-7, with 9 bases that match TRBD1. CDR3 size: 14 residues. CDR1 LNHDA and CDR2 SQIVND come from the germline V gene (reference sequence). Trimming took 5 bases from V and 3 from J; bases not matched to a gene: 5. This CDR3 reads CASSRWTGDYEQYF. The CDR3 DNA sequence: TGTGCCAGTAGTCGTTGGACAGGGGACTACGAGCAGTACTTC.

The rearrangement links TRBV9 to TRBJ1-1, with 10 nucleotides matching TRBD1. This CDR3 is 16 amino acids long. The ends lost 4 bases at V and 1 base at J; junction bases unmatched: 7. Germline loops: CDR1 SGDLS, CDR2 YYNGEE. Written as DNA, the CDR3 is TGTGCCAGCAGCCCCCAGACAGGGGGCTGGAACACTGAAGCTTTCTTT. It translates to CASSPQTGGWNTEAFF.

The chain has TRBV7-2 and TRBJ2-1; TRBD1 matches at 7 bases. The CDR3 totals 15 residues. The germline V gene has CDR1 SGHTA and CDR2 FQGNSA. With 5 bases clipped from V and 3 bases from J, the junction kept 7 bases outside the gene matches. The CDR3 sequence is CASSPTRQGYNEQFF. CDR3 DNA sequence: TGTGCCAGCAGCCCCACTCGACAGGGCTACAATGAGCAGTTCTTC.

This chain links TRBV5-5 with TRBJ2-3; D gene unclear. Germline loops: CDR1 SGHKS, CDR2 YYEKEE (reference sequence). With 8 bases removed from V and 4 bases from J, the gap between germline ends came to 11 bases. This CDR3 is built from 12 residues. The CDR3 is CASGLYPDTQYF. The CDR3 coding sequence is TGTGCCAGTGGGCTCTATCCAGATACGCAGTATTTT.

This clone occurred once. This chain joins TRBV6-6 and TRBJ1-5, with TRBD1 identical over 11 bases. The CDR3 covers 16 residues. The ends lost 5 bases at V and 5 bases at J; junction bases unmatched: 8. Germline CDR1 MNHNY, CDR2 SVGAGI (reference sequence). Here the CDR3 reads CASSPQDRGQYQPQHF. CDR3 sequence (DNA): TGTGCCAGCAGTCCACAGGACAGGGGGCAGTATCAGCCCCAGCATTTT.

The V call is TRBV6-7, the J call TRBJ1-4, with TRBD1 identical over 9 bases. TRBV6-7 counts as an open reading frame of uncertain function. Losses at the gene ends were 6 bases for V and 8 bases for J; bases not matched to a gene: 7. This CDR3 is built from 14 residues. The CDR3 loop is CASRRGQGREKLFF. CDR3 nucleotides: TGTGCCAGCAGACGTGGACAGGGGCGGGAAAAACTGTTTTTT.

The CDR3, as DNA: TGTGCCAGCAGTTCGAGCGGGGGCCCACAATATACGCAGTATTTT. It translates to CASSSSGGPQYTQYF. J is TRBJ2-3 and V is TRBV7-2; 8 nucleotides agree with TRBD2. J gave up 7 bases and V 6 bases, and 12 bases lay outside the gene matches. CDR3 length: 15 residues. CDR1 and CDR2 from the germline V gene are SGHTA and FQGNSA.

The rearrangement links TRBV7-2 to TRBJ2-5, with 8 nucleotides matching TRBD2. Germline loops: CDR1 SGHTA, CDR2 FQGNSA. This CDR3 is 11 amino acids long. The trim removed 6 bases at V and 14 bases at J, leaving 8 bases unmatched. DNA for the CDR3: TGTGCCAGCAGGGACGCGGGGGGTCCTTACTTC. This encodes CASRDAGGPYF.

This clone was counted a few times. The chain joins TRBV10-1 to TRBJ1-2; 8 bases are a match to TRBD1. Germline lookup yields CDR1 WNHNN and CDR2 SYGVQD (reference sequence). This CDR3 comprises 14 residues. Germline trimming cut 6 bases from V and 0 bases from J; bases unmatched to any gene: 3. In DNA form, the CDR3 reads TGCGCCAGCAGAGACAGGGGAGCTAACTATGGCTACACCTTC. Translation: CASRDRGANYGYTF.

This clone was detected only a few times. This chain uses TRBV11-3 with TRBJ1-1, with D perhaps matching TRBD1 (6 bases). There are 17 residues in the CDR3. Germline-derived CDR1 and CDR2 are SGHNT and YENEEA. V gave up 5 bases and J gave up 0 bases, with 19 bases separating them. CDR3 nucleotides: TGTGCCAGCAGCCGTGGGGAAGGACGGGACATGAACACTGAAGCTTTCTTT. Protein sequence: CASSRGEGRDMNTEAFF.

This sequence joins TRBV10-3 and TRBJ2-7; 11 nucleotides align to TRBD2. V gave up 4 bases and J gave up 3 bases; unmatched junction bases: 11. Germline loops: CDR1 ENHRY, CDR2 SYGVKD. The CDR3 is 17 residues long. The CDR3 DNA is TGTGCCATCAGTGGGGGTAGCGGGAGGGCTATTATCTACGAGCAGTACTTC. Residues: CAISGGSGRAIIYEQYF.

The chain uses TRBV7-9 and TRBJ2-5, with TRBD1 as a possible D gene (5 bases). This CDR3 has 16 residues. The germline V gene encodes CDR1 SEHNR and CDR2 FQNEAQ (reference sequence). Trimming removed 1 base from V and 2 bases from J, with 14 bases in between. The CDR3 DNA sequence: TGTGCCAGCAGCTTAGGACAGACCAATATACAAGAGACCCAGTACTTC. Its translation is CASSLGQTNIQETQYF.

A few counts support this clone. The V call is TRBV28, the J call TRBJ2-6, with D perhaps TRBD2 (6 bases). CDR3 size: 15 residues. The V and J ends lost 5 bases and 0 bases respectively, with 8 bases between them. Germline lookup yields CDR1 MDHEN and CDR2 SYDVKM. This CDR3 is CASSPGDSGANVLTF. CDR3 DNA: TGTGCCAGCAGTCCGGGAGACTCTGGGGCCAACGTCCTGACTTTC.

J is TRBJ1-5 and V is TRBV25-1; no reliable D call. Germline V lookup: CDR1 MGHDK, CDR2 SYGVNS. Trimming pared 3 bases from V and 7 bases from J, leaving 10 bases between. The CDR3 is 13 amino acids. The CDR3 sequence is CASSDWGGQPQHF. The DNA of the CDR3 is TGTGCCAGCAGTGATTGGGGAGGGCAGCCCCAGCATTTT.

The chain employs TRBV19 and TRBJ2-3, with 12 nucleotides matching TRBD2. J lost 4 bases, V lost 5 bases, and 7 bases had no gene match. Germline V CDR1 and CDR2: LNHDA, SQIVND (reference sequence). The CDR3 runs 16 residues. CDR3 in DNA: TGTGCCAGTAGTCCCCAGACTAGCGGGAGCGCAGATACGCAGTATTTT. Its translation: CASSPQTSGSADTQYF.

The gene calls are TRBV3-1 (or the pseudogene TRBV3-2) and TRBJ2-6; weak D call: TRBD1 (6 bases). This CDR3 region has 16 residues. The V and J ends lost 6 bases and 0 bases respectively, with 12 bases between them. Per germline, CDR1 LGHDT and CDR2 YNNKEL (reference sequence). CDR3: CASRRQASSGANVLTF. CDR3 sequence (DNA): TGTGCCAGCAGACGACAGGCTAGCTCTGGGGCCAACGTCCTGACTTTC.

This clone was seen more than once but under ten times. The chain couples TRBV5-1 to TRBJ1-5, with D perhaps matching TRBD1 (5 bases). The germline V gene encodes CDR1 SGHRS and CDR2 YFSETQ. Trimming left V 4 bases short and J 6 bases short, with 17 bases between. The CDR3 is 15 amino acids. The CDR3 loop reads CASSRDPAGGQPQHF. CDR3 nucleotides: TGCGCCAGCAGCCGCGACCCGGCGGGGGGTCAGCCCCAGCATTTT.

V usage is TRBV24-1 and J usage is TRBJ2-3; 10 nucleotides agree with TRBD1. The CDR3 spans 15 residues. V shed 6 bases, J shed 2 bases, and the junction held 4 bases outside the gene matches. Looked up from germline, CDR1 is KGHDR and CDR2 is SFDVKD. This chain's CDR3 is CATSRGTGATDTQYF. DNA of the CDR3: TGTGCCACCAGTCGTGGGACAGGGGCCACAGATACGCAGTATTTT.

This clone was counted once. The CDR3 sequence is CASSFRDRDSYTF. In DNA, the CDR3 is TGCGCCAGCAGCTTCCGGGACAGGGACAGCTACACCTTC. The rearrangement links TRBV5-1 to TRBJ1-2; 9 bases line up with TRBD1. Trimming at V came to 2 bases and at J to 9 bases, leaving 5 bases not matched to a gene. Germline V gene data show CDR1 as SGHRS and CDR2 as YFSETQ. The CDR3 length is 13 residues.

The chain links TRBV3-1 (or the pseudogene TRBV3-2) to TRBJ2-7, with D perhaps matching TRBD1 (5 bases). In germline, CDR1 is LGHDT, CDR2 YNNKEL (reference sequence). Trimming took off 4 bases at V and 9 bases at J, with 10 bases between the two ends. The CDR3 loop spans 11 amino acids. CDR3 region: CASSRGLGQYF. CDR3 bases: TGTGCCAGCAGCCGGGGCCTGGGGCAGTACTTC.

The chain recombines TRBV7-9 with TRBJ1-2; D unresolved. CDR3 length equals 15 residues. Per the germline V gene, CDR1 is SEHNR and CDR2 is FQNEAQ (reference sequence). V dropped 0 bases and J dropped 2 bases, with 10 bases sitting between them. The CDR3: CASSLAAGWNYGYTF. CDR3 bases: TGTGCCAGCAGCTTAGCGGCAGGTTGGAACTATGGCTACACCTTC.